Presented here are 4 T cell receptor beta chains from one specimen sequenced in a study of T-cell memory formation after mild COVID-19. In TCRdb, the 5' RACE reads were re-called with MiXCR into one record per CDR3 protein. Here the sample spans roughly 380,000 distinct CDR3 sequences, around 28% being singletons. Material for sequencing was PBMCs or a T cell subset sorted from them (not recorded which). These receptor sequences come from an adult woman who had mild COVID-19 (a few samples of this study predate the infection). Cell type and time point are not known.

The table lists this clonotype with a few counts. The chain has TRBV24-1 and TRBJ2-2; 7 bases align to TRBD1. The trim removed 4 bases at V and 2 bases at J, leaving 6 bases unmatched. Germline CDR1 and CDR2: KGHDR and SFDVKD. The CDR3 length is 16 residues. Here the CDR3 reads CATSDPGQRNTGELFF. CDR3 DNA sequence: TGTGCCACCAGTGACCCGGGACAGCGAAACACCGGGGAGCTGTTTTTT.

The rearrangement joins TRBV6-5 to TRBJ1-6; D call uncertain. V was trimmed by 2 bases and J by 0 bases, leaving 2 bases between them. This CDR3 has 14 amino acids. From germline, CDR1 is MNHEY and CDR2 SVGAGI. This CDR3 is CASSYSSYNSPLHF. Written as DNA, the CDR3 is TGTGCCAGCAGTTACAGCTCCTATAATTCACCCCTCCACTTT.

The CDR3 loop is CSARLAGREYNEQFF. As DNA, the CDR3 is TGCAGTGCTCGGCTAGCGGGGAGAGAGTACAATGAGCAGTTCTTC. This sequence joins TRBV20-1 and TRBJ2-1, with 9 nucleotides matching TRBD2. The CDR3 totals 15 residues. Germline V gives CDR1 DFQATT, CDR2 SNEGSKA (reference sequence). V dropped 5 bases and J dropped 4; count of bases not matched to a gene: 9.

This chain joins TRBV5-1 and TRBJ1-2; no firm D call. The germline gives CDR1 SGHRS, CDR2 YFSETQ. Trimming removed 0 bases at V and 8 bases at J, with 11 bases between. CDR3 size: 13 residues. CDR3: CASSLDGVDGYTF. DNA of the CDR3: TGCGCCAGCAGCTTGGATGGGGTTGACGGCTACACCTTC.